This T cell receptor beta chain stems from a study of T cell repertoires in cytomegalovirus infection. Overall study: Matching HLA type and CMV infection were both indicated by public TCR beta signatures.

TCRdb independently ran MiXCR on the reads; one entry per CDR3 protein. The table records 150,000 or so distinct CDR3 sequences, 23% of them present only once. Findings and caveats of the study: There were HLA-C-restricted CMV-specific TCR beta clonotypes dominating the ex vivo response.

Germline lookup yields CDR1 MGHRA and CDR2 YSYEKL. The CDR3 has 15 amino acids. V dropped 1 base and J dropped 11 bases, with 18 bases sitting between them. Many counts were recorded for this clonotype. As yet, its antigen is unknown. The receptor was isolated from a human donor in good health (CMV status not recorded). Some clones in this sample may be carry-over from other donors' samples. Sequencing used PBMCs. The chain uses TRBV4-1 and TRBJ2-4, with D possibly being TRBD1 (6 bases). This CDR3 reads CASSQVGARGPFQYF. The DNA of the CDR3 is TGCGCCAGCAGCCAAGTTGGGGCCAGGGGTCCCTTTCAGTACTTC.